This record covers a single T cell receptor (beta chain). Authors' data handling: Nucleated cell counts were estimated from reference gene primer amplification. Sequencing used immunoSEQ multiplex PCR; TCRdb keeps in-frame clones, though not all of them. That table supplies the V and J calls and clone size; D and trimming were determined from the DNA. The sample lists roughly 35,000 clones; 81% were seen once. These data originate in a study of blood T cell repertoires in COVID-19. This CDR3 region has 14 residues. The germline gives CDR1 SGHTA, CDR2 FQGNSA. After removal of 6 bases from V and 0 bases from J, the junction contained 4 bases not matched to a gene.

The TCR was taken from a man older than 75 with active or convalescent COVID-19. The sample comprised peripheral blood. This sequence joins TRBV7-2 and TRBJ2-5, with 7 bases identical to TRBD2. The CDR3 DNA sequence: TGTGCCAGCAGTTACGGGGGGTACCAAGAGACCCAGTACTTC. It yields the protein CASSYGGYQETQYF.